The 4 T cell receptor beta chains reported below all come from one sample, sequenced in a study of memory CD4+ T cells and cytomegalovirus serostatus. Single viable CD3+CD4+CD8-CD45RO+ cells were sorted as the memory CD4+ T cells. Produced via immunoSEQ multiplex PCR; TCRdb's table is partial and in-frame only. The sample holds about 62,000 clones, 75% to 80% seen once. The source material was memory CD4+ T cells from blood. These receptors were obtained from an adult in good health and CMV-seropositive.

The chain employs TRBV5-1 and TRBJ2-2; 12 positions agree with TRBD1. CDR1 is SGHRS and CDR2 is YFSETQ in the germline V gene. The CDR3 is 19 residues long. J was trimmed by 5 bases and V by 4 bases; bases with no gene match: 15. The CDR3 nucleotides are TGCGCCAGCAGCGACGGGACAGGGGGCGGCCCAGGGGTGACCGGGGAGCTGTTTTTT. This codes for CASSDGTGGGPGVTGELFF. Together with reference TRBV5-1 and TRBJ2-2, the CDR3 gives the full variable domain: KAGVTQTPRYLIKTRGQQVTLSCSPISGHRSVSWYQQTPGQGLQFLFEYFSETQRNKGNFPGRFSGRQFSNSRSEMNVSTLELGDSALYLCASSDGTGGGPGVTGELFFGEGSRLTVL.

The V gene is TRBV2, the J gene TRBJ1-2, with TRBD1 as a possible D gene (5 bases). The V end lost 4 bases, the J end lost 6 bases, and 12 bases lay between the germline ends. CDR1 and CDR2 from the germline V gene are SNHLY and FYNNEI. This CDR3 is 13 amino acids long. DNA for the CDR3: TGTGCCAGCAGTGTGGGGGGGGATGATGGCTACACCTTC. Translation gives CASSVGGDDGYTF.

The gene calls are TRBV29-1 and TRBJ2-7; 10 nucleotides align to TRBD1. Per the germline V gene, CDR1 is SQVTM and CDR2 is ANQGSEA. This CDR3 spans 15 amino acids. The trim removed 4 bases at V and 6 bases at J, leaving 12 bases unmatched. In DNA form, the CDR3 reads TGCAGCGTTGGCCGCGGGACAGGGGACTCAGGCGAGCAGTACTTC. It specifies CSVGRGTGDSGEQYF.

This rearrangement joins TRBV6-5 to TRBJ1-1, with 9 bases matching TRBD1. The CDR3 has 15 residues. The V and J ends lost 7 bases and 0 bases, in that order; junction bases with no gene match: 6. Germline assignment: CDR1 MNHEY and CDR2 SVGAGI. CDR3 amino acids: CASTAGTGMNTEAFF. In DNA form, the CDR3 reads TGTGCCAGCACTGCCGGGACAGGGATGAACACTGAAGCTTTCTTT.